A selection of T cell receptor beta chains follows, all from one sample in a study of cytomegalovirus exposure and HLA in healthy donors. This table comes from immunoSEQ multiplex PCR, and its TCRdb copy is limited to in-frame clones, with some not included. The sample holds about 150,000 clones, 80% seen once. The sequenced sample consisted of PBMCs. The receptors here all came from a woman in her forties in good health and CMV-seronegative. Both conserved end residues are part of each CDR3. Fields, in order: D gene, clone size, V gene, J gene, CDR3 protein, CDR3 DNA. A D gene is named only where the DNA matches it firmly. The size entry is marked missing in some rows and otherwise reads once, few, many or a size class.

d_gene: TRBD1
abundance: -
v_gene: TRBV18
j_gene: TRBJ2-7
CDR3aa: CASSPGQGTYEQYF
CDR3nt: TGTGCCAGCTCACCGGGACAGGGTACCTACGAGCAGTACTTC

d_gene: -
abundance: -
v_gene: TRBV28
j_gene: TRBJ1-4
CDR3aa: CASSLSPLREKLFF
CDR3nt: TGTGCCAGCAGTTTATCCCCCCTCCGGGAAAAACTGTTTTTT

d_gene: -
abundance: -
v_gene: TRBV2
j_gene: TRBJ2-5
CDR3aa: CASSEKLAGTQYF
CDR3nt: TGTGCCAGCAGTGAAAAGCTAGCAGGGACCCAGTACTTC

d_gene: TRBD2
abundance: -
v_gene: TRBV19
j_gene: TRBJ2-7
CDR3aa: CASRGTSGTDEQYF
CDR3nt: TGTGCCAGTAGGGGGACTAGCGGGACTGACGAGCAGTACTTC

d_gene: -
abundance: -
v_gene: TRBV7-2
j_gene: TRBJ2-2
CDR3aa: CASSFERGTGELFF
CDR3nt: TGTGCCAGCAGCTTCGAGCGTGGTACCGGGGAGCTGTTTTTT

d_gene: TRBD1
abundance: -
v_gene: TRBV7-4
j_gene: TRBJ1-5
CDR3aa: CASSPSGTGLHNQPQHF
CDR3nt: TGTGCCAGCAGCCCCTCCGGGACAGGACTTCACAATCAGCCCCAGCATTTT

d_gene: -
abundance: -
v_gene: TRBV4-1
j_gene: TRBJ1-6
CDR3aa: CASAPTGSYNSPLHF
CDR3nt: TGCGCCAGCGCACCGACGGGCTCCTATAATTCACCCCTCCACTTT

d_gene: -
abundance: -
v_gene: TRBV18
j_gene: TRBJ1-1
CDR3aa: CASSPRQEGAFF
CDR3nt: TGTGCCAGCTCACCACGGCAGGAGGGAGCTTTCTTT

d_gene: -
abundance: -
v_gene: TRBV4-3
j_gene: TRBJ2-3
CDR3aa: CASSPGLGRDTQYF
CDR3nt: TGCGCCAGCAGCCCGGGACTCGGGCGGGATACGCAGTATTTT

d_gene: TRBD2
abundance: -
v_gene: TRBV28
j_gene: TRBJ2-3
CDR3aa: CASSLNLAGTSLYF
CDR3nt: TGTGCCAGCAGTTTAAACCTAGCGGGCACGTCGTTGTATTTT

d_gene: TRBD1
abundance: -
v_gene: TRBV28
j_gene: TRBJ1-2
CDR3aa: CASSPGGDYGYTF
CDR3nt: TGTGCCAGCAGTCCAGGGGGTGACTATGGCTACACCTTC

d_gene: TRBD2
abundance: -
v_gene: TRBV7-3
j_gene: TRBJ2-1
CDR3aa: CASSLGTTPSNEQFF
CDR3nt: TGTGCCAGCAGCTTGGGGACTACTCCCTCCAATGAGCAGTTCTTC

d_gene: -
abundance: -
v_gene: TRBV7-9
j_gene: TRBJ2-5
CDR3aa: CASTFLQGLQTQYF
CDR3nt: TGTGCCAGCACCTTTCTCCAGGGTCTGCAGACCCAGTACTTC

d_gene: TRBD2
abundance: -
v_gene: TRBV7-2
j_gene: TRBJ2-4
CDR3aa: CASGRRGGTSAKNIQYF
CDR3nt: TGTGCCAGCGGAAGACGGGGGGGTACTTCGGCCAAAAACATTCAGTACTTC

d_gene: -
abundance: -
v_gene: TRBV4-2
j_gene: TRBJ1-1
CDR3aa: CASSPLLVGARNTEAFF
CDR3nt: TGTGCCAGCAGCCCCCTGTTAGTGGGGGCGCGGAACACTGAAGCTTTCTTT

d_gene: TRBD1
abundance: few
v_gene: TRBV11-2
j_gene: TRBJ2-2
CDR3aa: CASSSGTGNTGELFF
CDR3nt: TGTGCCAGCAGCTCCGGGACAGGGAACACCGGGGAGCTGTTTTTT

d_gene: -
abundance: -
v_gene: TRBV18
j_gene: TRBJ2-7
CDR3aa: CASSPLEAYEQYF
CDR3nt: TGTGCCAGCTCACCACTTGAGGCCTACGAGCAGTACTTC

d_gene: TRBD1
abundance: -
v_gene: TRBV5-1
j_gene: TRBJ2-2
CDR3aa: CASSLGQGPGELFF
CDR3nt: TGCGCCAGCAGCTTGGGACAGGGACCCGGGGAGCTGTTTTTT

d_gene: TRBD1
abundance: -
v_gene: TRBV28
j_gene: TRBJ1-5
CDR3aa: CASTNPGQVLSNQPQHF
CDR3nt: TGTGCCAGCACTAATCCGGGACAGGTTCTTAGCAATCAGCCCCAGCATTTT

d_gene: -
abundance: once
v_gene: TRBV28
j_gene: TRBJ2-5
CDR3aa: CASSFRQQETQYF
CDR3nt: TGTGCCAGCAGTTTTCGACAGCAAGAGACCCAGTACTTC

d_gene: -
abundance: -
v_gene: TRBV7-2
j_gene: TRBJ2-1
CDR3aa: CASSWGPNEQFF
CDR3nt: TGTGCCAGCAGCTGGGGGCCGAATGAGCAGTTCTTC

d_gene: -
abundance: few
v_gene: TRBV25-1
j_gene: TRBJ2-2
CDR3aa: CASSGGGRFVGELFF
CDR3nt: TGTGCCAGCAGTGGGGGGGGGCGCTTTGTCGGGGAGCTGTTTTTT

d_gene: -
abundance: -
v_gene: TRBV5-4
j_gene: TRBJ2-3
CDR3aa: CASSPQGRANTQYF
CDR3nt: TGTGCCAGCAGCCCGCAGGGGCGCGCAAATACGCAGTATTTT

d_gene: -
abundance: -
v_gene: TRBV2
j_gene: TRBJ2-7
CDR3aa: CASSESREQYF
CDR3nt: TGTGCCAGCAGTGAGTCTCGCGAGCAGTACTTC

d_gene: TRBD2
abundance: -
v_gene: TRBV9
j_gene: TRBJ2-1
CDR3aa: CASSALAAPYNEQFF
CDR3nt: TGTGCCAGCAGCGCCCTAGCGGCACCCTACAATGAGCAGTTCTTC

d_gene: -
abundance: -
v_gene: TRBV7-2
j_gene: TRBJ1-1
CDR3aa: CASSLPPMNTEAFF
CDR3nt: TGTGCCAGCAGCTTACCCCCAATGAACACTGAAGCTTTCTTT

d_gene: -
abundance: -
v_gene: TRBV19
j_gene: TRBJ2-1
CDR3aa: CASSVQTEGGEQFF
CDR3nt: TGTGCCAGTAGTGTTCAGACGGAGGGGGGGGAGCAGTTCTTC

d_gene: -
abundance: once
v_gene: TRBV7-2
j_gene: TRBJ1-1
CDR3aa: CASSLRVQGSTEAFF
CDR3nt: TGTGCCAGCAGCTTAAGGGTCCAGGGATCCACTGAAGCTTTCTTT

d_gene: TRBD2
abundance: few
v_gene: TRBV4-2
j_gene: TRBJ2-5
CDR3aa: CASSQGLAGANLETQYF
CDR3nt: TGTGCCAGCAGCCAGGGACTAGCGGGAGCCAACTTAGAGACCCAGTACTTC

d_gene: -
abundance: -
v_gene: TRBV6-6
j_gene: TRBJ2-5
CDR3aa: CASSYGTGQETQYF
CDR3nt: TGTGCCAGCAGTTACGGTACGGGGCAAGAGACCCAGTACTTC

d_gene: TRBD2
abundance: -
v_gene: TRBV7-6
j_gene: TRBJ2-1
CDR3aa: CASSLLSGAYNEQFF
CDR3nt: TGTGCCAGCAGCTTACTTAGCGGGGCCTACAATGAGCAGTTCTTC

d_gene: -
abundance: -
v_gene: TRBV6-6
j_gene: TRBJ2-7
CDR3aa: CASSHSYEQYF
CDR3nt: TGTGCCAGCAGTCACTCCTACGAGCAGTACTTC

d_gene: TRBD2
abundance: -
v_gene: TRBV9
j_gene: TRBJ2-1
CDR3aa: CASSVEGLAGAYNEQFF
CDR3nt: TGTGCCAGCAGCGTAGAGGGACTAGCGGGAGCCTACAATGAGCAGTTCTTC

d_gene: TRBD2
abundance: few
v_gene: TRBV7-9
j_gene: TRBJ2-2
CDR3aa: CASSFWTSGTGELFF
CDR3nt: TGTGCCAGCAGCTTTTGGACTAGCGGCACCGGGGAGCTGTTTTTT

d_gene: TRBD1
abundance: -
v_gene: TRBV11-3
j_gene: TRBJ2-2
CDR3aa: CASSYPGGGENTGELFF
CDR3nt: TGTGCCAGCAGTTATCCAGGGGGCGGGGAGAACACCGGGGAGCTGTTTTTT

d_gene: TRBD2
abundance: -
v_gene: TRBV11-2
j_gene: TRBJ2-2
CDR3aa: CASSLGLAGFFGELFF
CDR3nt: TGTGCCAGCAGCTTGGGACTAGCGGGATTTTTCGGGGAGCTGTTTTTT

d_gene: -
abundance: -
v_gene: TRBV6-5
j_gene: TRBJ2-1
CDR3aa: CASSYRTIYNEQFF
CDR3nt: TGTGCCAGCAGTTACCGGACAATCTACAATGAGCAGTTCTTC

d_gene: TRBD2
abundance: -
v_gene: TRBV4-3
j_gene: TRBJ2-7
CDR3aa: CASSQVASGGSYEQYF
CDR3nt: TGCGCCAGCAGCCAAGTCGCTAGCGGGGGCTCCTACGAGCAGTACTTC

d_gene: -
abundance: -
v_gene: TRBV6-5
j_gene: TRBJ1-2
CDR3aa: CASSYSADEGGYTF
CDR3nt: TGTGCCAGCAGTTACTCGGCCGACGAGGGCGGCTACACCTTC

d_gene: TRBD1
abundance: -
v_gene: TRBV7-8
j_gene: TRBJ1-2
CDR3aa: CASSPRTGYNYGYTF
CDR3nt: TGTGCCAGCAGCCCCCGGACAGGGTATAACTATGGCTACACCTTC

d_gene: TRBD1
abundance: once
v_gene: TRBV4-3
j_gene: TRBJ2-2
CDR3aa: CASIQDRSSTGELFF
CDR3nt: TGCGCCAGCATACAGGACAGGTCGAGCACCGGGGAGCTGTTTTTT